The 16 T cell receptor beta chains below come from one sample, sequenced in a study of shared clonotypes between healthy human individuals. Assay used: immunoSEQ multiplex PCR; TCRdb lists only in-frame clones, some missing. The data contain about 1 million clones, 60% to 80% of them singletons. Specimen: memory CD4+ T cells sorted from blood. The subset was: CD45RA-negative fraction. The source of these receptors is a man between 18 and 35 years old in good health.

The chain employs TRBV18 and TRBJ1-1; D is perhaps TRBD1 (6 bases). The CDR3 length is 16 residues. The V end was cut by 3 bases, the J end by 11 bases, with 25 bases between. Germline-derived CDR1 and CDR2 are KGHSH and LQKENI. The CDR3 loop reads CASSPPTGVQGIDAFF. CDR3 in DNA: TGTGCCAGCTCACCTCCGACAGGCGTGCAGGGGATAGATGCTTTCTTT.

The J gene is TRBJ2-3, the V gene TRBV5-5; the match to TRBD2 covers 9 bases. V trimming: 5 bases; J trimming: 9 bases; junction bases outside the gene matches: 28. Germline V gene sequence: CDR1 SGHKS, CDR2 YYEKEE (reference sequence). The CDR3 runs to 20 residues. CDR3 nucleotides: TGTGCCAGCAGTTACCTTTTTGATACTACAGCGGGAGGAGGCTCAGGGACGCAGTATTTT. This codes for CASSYLFDTTAGGGSGTQYF.

This clone has only a few counts. V and J are TRBV11-2 and TRBJ2-7; D not resolved. CDR3 length: 14 residues. The germline CDR1 and CDR2 sequences are SGHAT and FQNNGV. The V end was cut by 1 base, the J end by 3 bases, with 10 bases between. DNA for the CDR3: TGTGCCAGCAGCTTAGGGCTAGTTAACTACGAGCAGTACTTC. It encodes CASSLGLVNYEQYF.

This chain joins TRBV21-1 and TRBJ2-7; TRBD2, as called in the table, went unchecked against the DNA. TRBV21-1 is a listed pseudogene. The CDR3 runs 17 residues. Here the CDR3 DNA reads TGTGCCAGCAGCAACCCTCCGGGGGGACAAAGCCCCTACGAGCAGTACTTC. Protein product: CASSNPPGGQSPYEQYF.

The gene calls are TRBV5-1 and TRBJ2-2; D might be TRBD2 (5 bases). The CDR3 is 15 residues long. Germline lookup yields CDR1 SGHRS and CDR2 YFSETQ. Trimming left V 2 bases short and J 1 base short, with 9 bases between. The DNA for the CDR3 is TGCGCCAGCAGCTTTGCTGAGGGGAACACCGGGGAGCTGTTTTTT. Protein product: CASSFAEGNTGELFF.

The V gene is TRBV7-9, the J gene TRBJ1-5; D not certain. Germline V lookup: CDR1 SEHNR, CDR2 FQNEAQ (reference sequence). The V end was cut by 5 bases, the J end by 7 bases, with 12 bases between. This CDR3 has 13 amino acids. CDR3 sequence reads: CASSTFAGQPQHF. DNA of the CDR3: TGTGCCAGCAGCACCTTCGCGGGGCAGCCCCAGCATTTT.

The chain has TRBV11-2 and TRBJ1-2; D not certain. The CDR3 sequence is 15 residues long. Germline V gene data show CDR1 as SGHAT and CDR2 as FQNNGV. V was clipped by 5 bases and J by 1 base, with 14 bases between them. CDR3 in amino acids: CASSPVGGYNYGYTF. CDR3 bases: TGTGCCAGCAGCCCAGTGGGAGGTTATAACTATGGCTACACCTTC.

The chain joins TRBV10-3 to TRBJ2-5; TRBD2 agrees at 7 bases. Trimming removed 10 bases from V and 2 bases from J; junction bases left unmatched: 10. CDR3 size: 14 residues. Germline CDR1 reads ENHRY; CDR2 reads SYGVKD. The DNA of the CDR3 is TGTGCCACGACAATTGGGACTACGCAAGAGACCCAGTACTTC. Translated: CATTIGTTQETQYF.

This sequence joins TRBV19 and TRBJ1-3; D remains unclear. This CDR3 comprises 14 residues. Between the trimmed V and J ends, which lost 7 bases and 0 bases, there was a span of 10 bases. Germline CDR1 reads LNHDA; CDR2 reads SQIVND (reference sequence). The CDR3: CASISQSSGNTIYF. CDR3 bases: TGTGCCAGTATCTCACAGAGCTCTGGAAACACCATATATTTT.

This sequence joins TRBV5-1 and TRBJ2-2; 9 bases map to TRBD2. Germline V gene lookup returns CDR1 SGHRS and CDR2 YFSETQ. The CDR3 runs to 15 residues. After removal of 1 base from V and 3 bases from J, the junction contained 1 base not matched to a gene. In DNA, the CDR3 is TGCGCCAGCAGCTTGCCTAGCGGGGACACCGGGGAGCTGTTTTTT. Protein: CASSLPSGDTGELFF.

The CDR3 coding sequence is TGTGCCAGCAGTTTACCCCTATCAGGACAGGACGAGCAGTACTTC. Translating it yields CASSLPLSGQDEQYF. This rearrangement joins TRBV28 to TRBJ2-7, with 7 bases aligning to TRBD1. Germline assignment: CDR1 MDHEN and CDR2 SYDVKM. This CDR3 comprises 15 residues. Germline trimming cut 2 bases from V and 5 bases from J; bases unmatched to any gene: 9.

Regarding this clone: One end of the junction fails to match germline, which may point to a read error. At the DNA level, this CDR3 is encoded by other sequences in the same sample as well. This sequence joins TRBV30 and TRBJ1-3; a weak D match, TRBD1 (6 bases). CDR1 is GTSNPN, CDR2 SVGIG, per germline (reference sequence). CDR3 length: 14 amino acids. For the CDR3, the DNA is TGCGCCTGGAGCGGGGGCCTCTCTGGAAACACCATATATTTT. Protein product: CAWSGGLSGNTIYF.

V usage is TRBV6-4 and J usage is TRBJ2-2; the D gene is possibly TRBD1 (5 bases). Trimming shortened V by 8 bases and J by 7 bases, and 17 bases separated the two germline ends. The CDR3 is made up of 14 amino acids. The germline V gene has CDR1 MRHNA and CDR2 SNTAGT. The CDR3 DNA reads as TGTGCCAGCCGTCCCCAGGGCCACGGCGGGGAGCTGTTTTTT. This codes for CASRPQGHGGELFF.

The rearrangement links TRBV10-3 to TRBJ1-3, with D possibly being TRBD1 (6 bases). The CDR3 is 17 amino acids. Germline V gene sequence: CDR1 ENHRY, CDR2 SYGVKD. Between the trimmed V and J ends, which lost 0 bases and 4 bases, there was a span of 16 bases. CDR3 sequence (DNA): TGTGCCATCAGTGAGTCGACCGATGGGGGGCTGGGAAACACCATATATTTT. Its protein is CAISESTDGGLGNTIYF.

This clone was observed a few times. J is TRBJ2-5 and V is TRBV21-1; the D segment call TRBD1 is taken from the table without a DNA check. TRBV21-1 is reported as a pseudogene. This CDR3 has 19 amino acids. The DNA of the CDR3 is TGTGCCAGCAGCAAAGCCCTCAAAGCCGTCAGGGCAGCAATAGAGACCCAGTACTTC. Its translation: CASSKALKAVRAAIETQYF.

The gene calls are TRBV28 and TRBJ1-6, with unresolved D. With 6 bases removed from V and 0 bases from J, the gap between germline ends came to 6 bases. Germline V gives CDR1 MDHEN, CDR2 SYDVKM. CDR3 length: 14 amino acids. Here the CDR3 reads CASRSSSYNSPLHF. In DNA form, the CDR3 reads TGTGCCAGCAGGAGCAGCTCCTATAATTCACCCCTCCACTTT.